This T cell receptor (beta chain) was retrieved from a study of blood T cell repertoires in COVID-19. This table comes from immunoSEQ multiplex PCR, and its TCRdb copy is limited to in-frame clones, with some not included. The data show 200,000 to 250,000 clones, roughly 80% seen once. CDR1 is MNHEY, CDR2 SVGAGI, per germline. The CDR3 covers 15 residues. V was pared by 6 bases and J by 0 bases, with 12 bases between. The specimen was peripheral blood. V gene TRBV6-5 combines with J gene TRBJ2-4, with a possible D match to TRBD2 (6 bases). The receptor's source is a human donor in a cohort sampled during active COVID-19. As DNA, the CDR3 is TGTGCCAGCAGCCCGGGACTTCTAGCCAAAAACATTCAGTACTTC. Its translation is CASSPGLLAKNIQYF.